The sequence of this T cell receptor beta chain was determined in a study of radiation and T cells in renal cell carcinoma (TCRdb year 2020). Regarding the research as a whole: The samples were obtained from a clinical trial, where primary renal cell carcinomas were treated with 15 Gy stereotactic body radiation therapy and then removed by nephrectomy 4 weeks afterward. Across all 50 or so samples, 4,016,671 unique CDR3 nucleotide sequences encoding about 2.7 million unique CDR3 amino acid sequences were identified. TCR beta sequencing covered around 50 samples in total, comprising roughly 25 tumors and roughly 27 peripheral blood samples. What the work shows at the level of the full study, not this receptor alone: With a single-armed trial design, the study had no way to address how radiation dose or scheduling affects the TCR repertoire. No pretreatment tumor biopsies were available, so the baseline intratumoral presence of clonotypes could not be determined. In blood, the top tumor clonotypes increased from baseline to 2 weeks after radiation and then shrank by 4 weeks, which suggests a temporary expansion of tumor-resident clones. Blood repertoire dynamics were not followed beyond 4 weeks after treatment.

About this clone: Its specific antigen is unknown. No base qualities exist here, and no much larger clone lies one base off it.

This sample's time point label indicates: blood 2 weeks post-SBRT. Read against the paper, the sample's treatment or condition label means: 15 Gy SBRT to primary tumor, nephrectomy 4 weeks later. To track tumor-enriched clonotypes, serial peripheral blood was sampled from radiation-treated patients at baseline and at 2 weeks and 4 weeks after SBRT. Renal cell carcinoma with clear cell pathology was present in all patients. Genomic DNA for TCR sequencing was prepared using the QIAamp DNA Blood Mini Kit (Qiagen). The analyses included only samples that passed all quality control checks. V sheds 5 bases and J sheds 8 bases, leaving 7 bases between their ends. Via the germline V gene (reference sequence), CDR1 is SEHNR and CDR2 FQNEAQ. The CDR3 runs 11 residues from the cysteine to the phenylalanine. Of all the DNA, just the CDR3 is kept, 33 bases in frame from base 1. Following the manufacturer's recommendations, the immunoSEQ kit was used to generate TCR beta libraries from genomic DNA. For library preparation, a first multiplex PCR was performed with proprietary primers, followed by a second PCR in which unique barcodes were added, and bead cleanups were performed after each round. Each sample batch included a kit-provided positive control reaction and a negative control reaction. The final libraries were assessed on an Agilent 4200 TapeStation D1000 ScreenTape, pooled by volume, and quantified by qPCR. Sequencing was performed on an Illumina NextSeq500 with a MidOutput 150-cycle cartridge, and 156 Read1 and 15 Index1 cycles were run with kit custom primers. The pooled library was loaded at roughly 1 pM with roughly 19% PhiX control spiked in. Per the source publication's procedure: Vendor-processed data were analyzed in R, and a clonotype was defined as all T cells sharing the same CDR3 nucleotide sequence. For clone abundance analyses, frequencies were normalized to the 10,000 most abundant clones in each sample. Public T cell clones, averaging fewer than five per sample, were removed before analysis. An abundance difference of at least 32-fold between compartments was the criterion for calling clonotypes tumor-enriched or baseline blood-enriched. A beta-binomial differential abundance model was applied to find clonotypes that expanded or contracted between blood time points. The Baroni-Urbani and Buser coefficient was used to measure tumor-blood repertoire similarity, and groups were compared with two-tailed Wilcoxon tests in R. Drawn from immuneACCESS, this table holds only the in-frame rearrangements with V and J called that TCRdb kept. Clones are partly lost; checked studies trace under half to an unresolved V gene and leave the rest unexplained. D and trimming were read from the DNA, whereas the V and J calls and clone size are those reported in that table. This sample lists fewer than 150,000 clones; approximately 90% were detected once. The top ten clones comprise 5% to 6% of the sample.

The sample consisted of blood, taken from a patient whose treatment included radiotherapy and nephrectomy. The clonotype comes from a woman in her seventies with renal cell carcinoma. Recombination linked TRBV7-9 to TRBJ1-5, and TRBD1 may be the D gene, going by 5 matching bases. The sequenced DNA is TGTGCCAGCAGCCTGGGGGAGCCCCAGCATTTT. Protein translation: CASSLGEPQHF.